The rows below give T cell receptor beta chains drawn from one sample of a study of T cells in Graves' hyperthyroidism and ophthalmopathy. TCRdb used MiXCR to reprocess the multiplex PCR reads, holding one entry per CDR3 protein. The table includes 300,000 to 400,000 distinct CDR3 sequences, about 15% detected once. The source material was blood. The receptors come from a woman in her twenties or thirties with Graves' hyperthyroidism. The CDR3 runs from the conserved cysteine through the conserved F or W. The D gene is left open where the match is weak. Clone size, where shown, is once, few, many, or a class for clones that have expanded.

v_gene: TRBV12-3/TRBV12-4
j_gene: TRBJ2-1
abundance: -
d_gene: -
CDR3aa: CASKRVGTNHNEQFF
CDR3nt: TGTGCCAGCAAGCGGGTGGGGACAAACCACAATGAGCAGTTCTTC

v_gene: TRBV20-1
j_gene: TRBJ2-7
abundance: many
d_gene: TRBD1
CDR3aa: CSAKGTGPYEQYF
CDR3nt: TGCAGTGCTAAGGGGACAGGACCGTACGAGCAGTACTTC

v_gene: TRBV10-3
j_gene: TRBJ1-4
abundance: few
d_gene: TRBD1
CDR3aa: CAISSDRGGVATNEKLFF
CDR3nt: TGTGCCATCAGCAGTGACAGGGGAGGGGTAGCAACTAATGAAAAACTGTTTTTT

v_gene: TRBV7-2
j_gene: TRBJ2-3
abundance: many
d_gene: TRBD2
CDR3aa: CASSLVLAGGTSTDTQYF
CDR3nt: TGTGCCAGCAGCTTAGTACTAGCGGGAGGAACTAGCACAGATACGCAGTATTTT

v_gene: TRBV7-9
j_gene: TRBJ2-1
abundance: many
d_gene: -
CDR3aa: CASSLVTANEQFF
CDR3nt: TGTGCCAGCAGCTTAGTGACAGCCAATGAGCAGTTCTTC

v_gene: TRBV30
j_gene: TRBJ2-7
abundance: many
d_gene: TRBD2
CDR3aa: CACGGLGLSEQYF
CDR3nt: TGTGCCTGTGGCGGACTAGGACTCTCCGAGCAGTACTTC

v_gene: TRBV3-1
j_gene: TRBJ2-3
abundance: many
d_gene: -
CDR3aa: CASSRRSGSTDTQYF
CDR3nt: TGTGCCAGCAGCCGTAGGAGCGGTAGCACAGATACGCAGTATTTT

v_gene: TRBV19
j_gene: TRBJ1-5
abundance: few
d_gene: -
CDR3aa: CASEGTGNQPQHF
CDR3nt: TGTGCCAGTGAAGGAACGGGAAATCAGCCCCAGCATTTT

v_gene: TRBV20-1
j_gene: TRBJ2-7
abundance: many
d_gene: TRBD2
CDR3aa: CSARDPGTTNYEQYF
CDR3nt: TGCAGTGCTAGAGATCCAGGGACTACTAACTACGAGCAGTACTTC

v_gene: TRBV6-1
j_gene: TRBJ2-1
abundance: -
d_gene: -
CDR3aa: CASRQVGPYNEQFF
CDR3nt: TGTGCCAGCAGACAGGTTGGGCCCTACAATGAGCAGTTCTTC

v_gene: TRBV11-3
j_gene: TRBJ2-5
abundance: many
d_gene: TRBD1
CDR3aa: CASSLGTGDAPTQYF
CDR3nt: TGTGCCAGCAGCTTAGGCACAGGGGACGCCCCAACCCAGTACTTC

v_gene: TRBV20-1
j_gene: TRBJ1-5
abundance: many
d_gene: -
CDR3aa: CSALGERDQPQHF
CDR3nt: TGCAGTGCCCTGGGGGAGAGGGATCAGCCCCAGCATTTT

v_gene: TRBV2
j_gene: TRBJ1-5
abundance: -
d_gene: -
CDR3aa: CASKVGRVINQPQHF
CDR3nt: TGTGCCAGCAAAGTAGGCAGAGTCATTAATCAGCCCCAGCATTTT

v_gene: TRBV15
j_gene: TRBJ2-5
abundance: few
d_gene: TRBD1
CDR3aa: CATSETGGSETQYF
CDR3nt: TGTGCCACCAGCGAGACAGGGGGTTCAGAGACCCAGTACTTC

v_gene: TRBV3-1
j_gene: TRBJ1-2
abundance: -
d_gene: -
CDR3aa: CASSSPTELGYTF
CDR3nt: TGTGCCAGCAGCTCCCCCACGGAGCTTGGCTACACCTTC

v_gene: TRBV10-1
j_gene: TRBJ1-1
abundance: many
d_gene: TRBD1
CDR3aa: CASSERSGTGRTEAFF
CDR3nt: TGCGCCAGCAGTGAGCGTTCCGGGACAGGGCGGACTGAAGCTTTCTTT

v_gene: TRBV20-1
j_gene: TRBJ2-7
abundance: many
d_gene: -
CDR3aa: CSVRSGDSYEQYF
CDR3nt: TGCAGTGTTAGGTCAGGGGACTCCTACGAGCAGTACTTC

v_gene: TRBV3-1
j_gene: TRBJ2-3
abundance: -
d_gene: -
CDR3aa: CASSQERLLEGTDTQYF
CDR3nt: TGTGCCAGCAGCCAAGAACGACTACTCGAAGGCACAGATACGCAGTATTTT

v_gene: TRBV11-2
j_gene: TRBJ2-7
abundance: -
d_gene: TRBD1
CDR3aa: CASNRPGQDHEQYF
CDR3nt: TGTGCCAGCAACCGACCGGGACAGGACCACGAGCAGTACTTC

v_gene: TRBV30
j_gene: TRBJ2-4
abundance: -
d_gene: TRBD2
CDR3aa: CAWSVLAGTKNIQYF
CDR3nt: TGTGCCTGGAGTGTACTAGCGGGAACCAAAAACATTCAGTACTTC

v_gene: TRBV6-1
j_gene: TRBJ1-4
abundance: -
d_gene: -
CDR3aa: CASSPPGPEKLFF
CDR3nt: TGTGCCAGCAGCCCCCCGGGCCCCGAAAAACTGTTTTTT

v_gene: TRBV20-1
j_gene: TRBJ2-5
abundance: few
d_gene: TRBD2
CDR3aa: CSASPSSRLARETQYF
CDR3nt: TGCAGTGCTAGTCCCTCTTCTCGACTAGCGAGGGAGACCCAGTACTTC

v_gene: TRBV7-9
j_gene: TRBJ2-2
abundance: many
d_gene: TRBD1
CDR3aa: CASSRDRGTGELFF
CDR3nt: TGTGCCAGCAGCCGGGACAGGGGAACCGGGGAGCTGTTTTTT

v_gene: TRBV5-1
j_gene: TRBJ2-1
abundance: many
d_gene: -
CDR3aa: CASSSPGFDEQFF
CDR3nt: TGCGCCAGCAGCTCCCCGGGATTCGATGAGCAGTTCTTC

v_gene: TRBV19
j_gene: TRBJ2-3
abundance: -
d_gene: -
CDR3aa: CASSSQGGGRDTQYF
CDR3nt: TGTGCCAGTAGTAGCCAGGGGGGAGGCAGAGATACGCAGTATTTT

v_gene: TRBV15
j_gene: TRBJ1-1
abundance: -
d_gene: -
CDR3aa: CATSRRDTEAFF
CDR3nt: TGTGCCACCAGCAGACGGGACACTGAAGCTTTCTTT